These 20 T cell receptor beta chains came from one sample sequenced in a study of CD8 T cells in ankylosing spondylitis. Study observations and caveats: In ankylosing spondylitis blood, a motif of roughly eight highly homologous TCR beta variants appeared characteristic.

Their target antigens are unknown. TCRdb independently ran MiXCR on the 5' RACE reads; one entry per CDR3 protein. The sample lists 500,000 to 550,000 distinct CDR3 sequences, roughly 13% occurring once. Sequencing was performed on blood, either unsorted or a sorted T cell fraction (not recorded which). Receptors were obtained from a male donor with ankylosing spondylitis.

The CDR3 DNA follows: TGTGCCAGCAGCCCACGTCCCGGGACCTTCCTAGCAGCCAAAAACATTCAGTACTTC. Protein sequence: CASSPRPGTFLAAKNIQYF. The chain uses TRBV7-8 and TRBJ2-4, with D possibly called TRBD1 or TRBD2 (5 bases each). Per germline, CDR1 SGHVS and CDR2 FQNEAQ. The ends were cut back, 5 bases at V and 0 bases at J, with 23 bases in the middle. This CDR3 contains 19 residues.

This clonotype was seen a handful of times. The chain employs TRBV11-1 and TRBJ2-1; 15 positions match TRBD2. From germline, CDR1 is SGHAT and CDR2 FQDESV (reference sequence). J lost 9 bases, V lost 5 bases, and 17 bases had no gene match. This CDR3 has 19 amino acids. This CDR3 is CASSTPGTSGRRSFREQFF. CDR3 sequence (DNA): TGTGCCAGCAGCACCCCCGGGACTAGCGGGAGGAGGTCCTTCCGTGAGCAGTTCTTC.

This clonotype was seen ten or more times. The chain joins TRBV10-3 to TRBJ2-1; 8 bases are a match to TRBD2. The CDR3 spans 14 residues. CDR1 is ENHRY, CDR2 SYGVKD, per germline. Trimming cost V 3 bases and J 4 bases; bases outside gene matches: 2. The CDR3 nucleotides read TGTGCCATCAGTGACCGGGAGGGGTACAATGAGCAGTTCTTC. Encoded protein: CAISDREGYNEQFF.

V gene TRBV10-3 combines with J gene TRBJ2-7, with D unclear. Trimming removed 0 bases from V and 3 bases from J, with 15 bases in between. This CDR3 is built from 16 residues. Germline CDR1 and CDR2: ENHRY and SYGVKD. CDR3 residues: CAISESRRYQSYEQYF. The CDR3 DNA reads as TGTGCCATCAGTGAGTCGAGAAGATACCAGAGCTACGAGCAGTACTTC.

For this clonotype: This may arise from a read error, as a much more abundant clone is one base away. V gene TRBV7-9 combines with J gene TRBJ2-7, with 8 bases fitting TRBD2. This CDR3 is built from 13 residues. In germline, CDR1 is SEHNR, CDR2 FQNEAQ (reference sequence). With 7 bases clipped from V and 6 bases from J, the junction kept 8 bases outside the gene matches. CDR3 amino acids: CASNLAGGGEQYV. The CDR3 DNA is TGTGCCAGCAACTTGGCGGGGGGAGGCGAGCAGTACGTC.

This clonotype was counted at least ten times. This chain joins TRBV12-3 or TRBV12-4 and TRBJ2-1, with D possibly being TRBD2 (6 bases). The CDR3 loop spans 19 amino acids. The V end lost 3 bases, the J end lost 1 base, and 22 bases lay between the germline ends. The CDR3, as DNA: TGTGCCAGCAGTTTGGCCGCGGGCGCGGGATGGGGGTCCTACAATGAGCAGTTCTTC. Translated, it gives CASSLAAGAGWGSYNEQFF.

CDR3 sequence (DNA): TGTGCCAGCAGTAGGACAGGGGCCGGTAGGCAGCCCCAGCATTTT. Amino acids: CASSRTGAGRQPQHF. The chain couples TRBV27 to TRBJ1-5; 9 bases are a match to TRBD1. This CDR3 spans 15 amino acids. Germline V gene data show CDR1 as MNHEY and CDR2 as SMNVEV (reference sequence). The trim removed 5 bases at V and 7 bases at J, leaving 9 bases unmatched.

This clonotype turned up a few times. This chain connects TRBV2 to TRBJ2-1, with D unresolved. Germline V CDR1 and CDR2: SNHLY, FYNNEI. CDR3 size: 15 residues. V was pared by 6 bases and J by 0 bases, with 12 bases between. The CDR3 sequence is CASSAFGNSYNEQFF. The CDR3 DNA sequence: TGTGCCAGCAGCGCCTTTGGGAACTCCTACAATGAGCAGTTCTTC.

This clonotype turned up a few times. The gene calls are TRBV20-1 and TRBJ2-2, with 9 nucleotides matching TRBD1. Germline V gene lookup returns CDR1 DFQATT and CDR2 SNEGSKA (reference sequence). The J segment lost 3 bases and the V segment lost 4 bases, leaving 9 bases of the junction unmatched. The CDR3 covers 16 residues. CDR3 loop: CSAIHRGRSDTGELFF. CDR3 in DNA: TGCAGTGCTATCCACAGGGGGCGTAGCGACACCGGGGAGCTGTTTTTT.

The chain is built from TRBV24-1 and TRBJ2-1; 11 bases align to TRBD2. Germline V lookup: CDR1 KGHDR, CDR2 SFDVKD. V gave up 1 base and J gave up 8 bases; unmatched junction bases: 6. The CDR3 runs to 16 residues. The CDR3 region is CATSDLGSGRGDEQFF. For the CDR3, the DNA is TGTGCCACCAGTGATTTAGGTAGCGGGAGGGGAGATGAGCAGTTCTTC.

This clonotype was found a few times. This sequence joins TRBV11-2 and TRBJ2-1, with D unresolved. The V and J ends lost 4 bases and 7 bases respectively, with 11 bases between them. Germline V gene data show CDR1 as SGHAT and CDR2 as FQNNGV. The CDR3 has 13 amino acids. DNA of the CDR3: TGTGCCAGCAGCTGGGATGGACCTAATGAGCAGTTCTTC. Translated, it gives CASSWDGPNEQFF.

This clonotype was seen repeatedly, ten times or more. The CDR3 spells CSAAITGFRGEAFF. The CDR3 DNA reads as TGCAGTGCTGCTATCACAGGATTCCGTGGTGAAGCTTTCTTT. The chain combines TRBV20-1 with TRBJ1-1, with a weak D call TRBD1 (5 bases). Trimming removed 5 bases from V and 7 bases from J, with 20 bases in between. The CDR3 contains 14 residues. Per germline, CDR1 DFQATT and CDR2 SNEGSKA (reference sequence).

This clonotype was found many times. The V and J genes are TRBV7-9 and TRBJ1-1; D not resolved. The V end lost 1 base, the J end lost 7 bases, and 10 bases lay between the germline ends. Germline loops: CDR1 SEHNR, CDR2 FQNEAQ (reference sequence). The CDR3 has 13 amino acids. This CDR3 reads CASSLEAVYEAFF. The CDR3 DNA reads as TGTGCCAGCAGCTTAGAGGCAGTCTATGAAGCTTTCTTT.

This clonotype was observed many times. The chain has TRBV12-3 or TRBV12-4 and TRBJ2-1, with 10 bases fitting TRBD2. V lost 6 bases and J lost 0; bases outside the gene matches: 5. The CDR3 is 16 residues long. CDR3 region: CASSRVAGGSYNEQFF. CDR3 nucleotides: TGTGCCAGCAGCCGAGTAGCGGGAGGCTCCTACAATGAGCAGTTCTTC.

The table lists this clonotype with a few counts. The chain carries TRBV25-1 and TRBJ2-1; D may be TRBD2 (10 bases). The CDR3 length is 22 residues. Germline loops: CDR1 MGHDK, CDR2 SYGVNS. V lost 11 bases and J 2 bases, leaving 40 bases between the germline ends. The CDR3 sequence is CASQGSFPGQGRTSGPYNEQFF. CDR3 nucleotide sequence: TGTGCCTCACAGGGGTCCTTTCCGGGACAGGGTCGGACTAGCGGACCCTACAATGAGCAGTTCTTC.

V gene TRBV27 combines with J gene TRBJ2-7, with 13 bases aligning to TRBD2. The ends lost 5 bases at V and 4 bases at J; junction bases unmatched: 8. Per the germline V gene, CDR1 is MNHEY and CDR2 is SMNVEV (reference sequence). The CDR3 runs to 16 residues. The CDR3 loop reads CASSPLGTSGIYEQYV. CDR3 DNA sequence: TGTGCCAGCAGTCCCCTCGGGACTAGCGGGATATACGAGCAGTACGTC.

The chain has TRBV7-2 and TRBJ1-5; 7 bases map to TRBD1. The CDR3 extends over 16 amino acids. CDR1 is SGHTA, CDR2 FQGNSA, per germline. Trimming took 4 bases from V and 3 from J; bases not matched to a gene: 9. The CDR3 sequence: CASSYSGTDDNQPQHF. The DNA for the CDR3 is TGTGCCAGCAGCTACTCCGGGACAGACGACAATCAGCCCCAGCATTTT.

The sample holds many counts of this clonotype. The V call is TRBV29-1, the J call TRBJ2-3, with TRBD2 identical over 8 bases. Per germline, CDR1 SQVTM and CDR2 ANQGSEA. This CDR3 has 15 residues. The V and J ends lost 5 bases and 0 bases, in that order; junction bases with no gene match: 7. CDR3 region: CSVRSLAVSTDTQYF. The CDR3 DNA sequence: TGCAGCGTTCGATCACTAGCGGTCAGCACAGATACGCAGTATTTT.

This chain connects TRBV7-8 to TRBJ2-5, with D possibly called TRBD1 or TRBD2 (5 bases each). The CDR3 is 15 residues long. Germline loops: CDR1 SGHVS, CDR2 FQNEAQ. V was shortened by 5 bases and J by 2 bases, with 15 bases between the two germline ends. In nucleotides, the CDR3 is TGTGCCAGCAGCCTCTTGGGACGGCCGCAAGAGACCCAGTACTTC. Encoded protein: CASSLLGRPQETQYF. The entire variable domain, with the rest obtained from reference TRBV7-8 and TRBJ2-5, is as follows: GAGVSQSPRYKVAKRGQDVALRCDPISGHVSLFWYQQALGQGPEFLTYFQNEAQLDKSGLPSDRFFAERPEGSVSTLKIQRTQQEDSAVYLCASSLLGRPQETQYFGPGTRLLVL.

The J gene is TRBJ2-2, the V gene TRBV20-1; no reliable D call. Trimming pared 5 bases from V and 4 bases from J, leaving 8 bases between. Germline V gives CDR1 DFQATT, CDR2 SNEGSKA (reference sequence). The CDR3 spans 12 residues. Written as DNA, the CDR3 is TGCAGTGCTCTACTAAGCACCGGGGAGCTGTTTTTT. It yields the protein CSALLSTGELFF.